The rows below give T cell receptor beta chains drawn from one sample of a study of T-cell reconstitution after alpha-beta-depleted transplantation in children. TCRdb re-analysed the PCR reads in MiXCR, keeping a single row per CDR3 protein. The sample holds about a million distinct CDR3 sequences, under 30% seen once. Sample: PBMCs, mostly from graft donor cells, taken 360 days after TCRalphabeta/CD19-depleted stem cell transplant. These receptors came from a boy in the first two years of life who had a stem cell transplant for SCID, so the T cells may come from the graft donor. Each CDR3 is given with its conserved first and last residue. Each record gives: J gene, V gene, D gene, clone size, CDR3 DNA, CDR3 protein. The D gene is left open where the match is weak. Clone size appears in some rows only: once, few, many, or a class for an expanded clone.

>TRBJ1-2|TRBV5-1|.|many
TGCGCCAGCAGCTTGGGGGTAGGGCCCTATGGCTACACCTTC
CASSLGVGPYGYTF
>TRBJ1-3|TRBV7-6|TRBD1|.
TGTGCCAGCAGCTTAGCGGGACAGGGTTACTCTGGAAACACCATATATTTT
CASSLAGQGYSGNTIYF
>TRBJ1-5|TRBV4-3|.|.
TGCGCCAGCAGCCAAGTGACAGGCCGAAATCAGCCCCAGCATTTT
CASSQVTGRNQPQHF
>TRBJ1-1|TRBV4-3|.|.
TGCGCCAGCAGCCAAGATTCCCAAACAAGGGGGTTGGCTTTCTTT
CASSQDSQTRGLAFF
>TRBJ2-1|TRBV5-1|TRBD2|.
TGCGCCAGCAGCATATCCTCCTCTAGCGGGGGGTACAATGAGCAGTTCTTC
CASSISSSSGGYNEQFF
>TRBJ1-5|TRBV4-1|.|few
TGCGCCAGCAGCCAACGGGGACCAGAGAGTAGCAATCAGCCCCAGCATTTT
CASSQRGPESSNQPQHF
>TRBJ1-5|TRBV7-6|.|.
TGTGCCAGCAGCTTAGCGCCGGGACTTAATCAGCCCCAGCATTTT
CASSLAPGLNQPQHF
>TRBJ2-7|TRBV11-2|.|many
TGTGCCAGCAGCTTGTATAAGTTGGTCGAGCAGTACTTC
CASSLYKLVEQYF
>TRBJ2-1|TRBV20-1|TRBD1|.
TGCAGTGCTAGAGGGGGACAGGTAAATGAGCAGTTCTTC
CSARGGQVNEQFF
>TRBJ2-7|TRBV12-5|TRBD1|.
TGTGCTAGTGGTTTTCCGGACAGGACCGGCTCCTACGAGCAGTACTTC
CASGFPDRTGSYEQYF
>TRBJ2-2|TRBV5-1|.|many
TGTGCCAGCAGTGGTACCGGGGAGCTGTTTTTT
CASSGTGELFF
>TRBJ1-6|TRBV5-1|TRBD1|.
TGCGCCAGCAGCTTGGCCTCGGGACAGGGGTCTTCACCCCTCCACTTT
CASSLASGQGSSPLHF
>TRBJ2-7|TRBV10-3|.|.
TGTGCCATCAGTGAGAACAGGGACCACGAGCAGTACTTC
CAISENRDHEQYF
>TRBJ1-5|TRBV4-1|.|.
TGCGCCAGCAGCCAAGCGGGTGACCGAAGACAGCCCCAGCATTTT
CASSQAGDRRQPQHF
>TRBJ2-2|TRBV15|.|.
TGTGCCACCAGCTTAAGAGGGGCCGGGGAGCTGTTTTTT
CATSLRGAGELFF
>TRBJ2-5|TRBV10-3|TRBD1|few
TGTGCCATCAAGGCAGGGGGCGAGGAGACCCAGTACTTC
CAIKAGGEETQYF
>TRBJ2-7|TRBV27|TRBD1|many
TGTGCCAGCAGTTTTTCGGGACAGGGCTCCTACGAGCAGTACTTC
CASSFSGQGSYEQYF
>TRBJ2-7|TRBV18|.|once
TGTGCCAGCTCACCAGGTCTCAGGTATACCTACGAGCAGTACTTC
CASSPGLRYTYEQYF
>TRBJ2-4|TRBV21-1|.|.
TGTGCCAGCAGCCCTCGAACTTGCTTC
CASSPRTCF
>TRBJ2-3|TRBV4-3|TRBD1|many
TGCGCCAGCAGCCAGGCCGGGACAGGACAGGATACGCAGTATTTT
CASSQAGTGQDTQYF
>TRBJ2-5|TRBV5-1|TRBD2|.
TGCGCCAGCAGCTTGTCTAGCGGGGGGGCCGGAGAGACCCAGTACTTC
CASSLSSGGAGETQYF
>TRBJ1-2|TRBV28|.|few
TGTGCCAGCAGTTTACGGGGTCCAGACTATGGCTACACCTTC
CASSLRGPDYGYTF
>TRBJ2-7|TRBV29-1|TRBD1|.
TGCGGGGTTCGTTCAACAGGGGGCAACGAGCAGTACTTC
CGVRSTGGNEQYF
>TRBJ1-6|TRBV30|.|.
TGTGCCTGGAAAGCTGAGGCCGATTCACCCCTCCACTTT
CAWKAEADSPLHF
>TRBJ2-1|TRBV7-6|.|.
TGTGCCAGCAGCTTGACCCCTGGGGATGAGCAGTTCTTC
CASSLTPGDEQFF
>TRBJ2-3|TRBV5-1|.|.
TGCGCCAGCAGGGACGCAGATAAATTGGGTTATACGCAGTATTTT
CASRDADKLGYTQYF
>TRBJ2-7|TRBV29-1|TRBD1|.
TGCAGCGCTCTTGGACAGGCCAAGGGAAACTCCTACGAGCAGTACTTC
CSALGQAKGNSYEQYF
>TRBJ2-7|TRBV27|TRBD2|.
TGTGCCAGCAGTCCCACCCCGGGACTAGCGGGCTACGAGCAGTACTTC
CASSPTPGLAGYEQYF
>TRBJ2-7|TRBV7-9|.|.
TGTGCCAGCTCACCAAATCGGTACGAGCAGTACTTC
CASSPNRYEQYF
>TRBJ2-1|TRBV20-1|.|few
TGCAGTGCTGGGCCCCCGGGGCCCCCGGGTTATGAGCAGTTCTTC
CSAGPPGPPGYEQFF
>TRBJ1-2|TRBV12-3/TRBV12-4|TRBD1|few
TGTGCCAGCAGTCCTGGGACAGGGGCCCACTATGGCTACACCTTC
CASSPGTGAHYGYTF
>TRBJ2-7|TRBV18|.|.
TGTGCCAGCTCACCACGGGTACAGTCCTACGAGCAGTACTTC
CASSPRVQSYEQYF
>TRBJ2-3|TRBV5-1|.|.
TGCGCCAGCAGCCCTGGAGGGATCCATGGCACAGATACGCAGTATTTT
CASSPGGIHGTDTQYF
>TRBJ2-5|TRBV20-1|.|.
TGCAGTGCTAGAGATATGGGGACCCAGTACTTC
CSARDMGTQYF
>TRBJ2-7|TRBV7-8|TRBD2|.
TGTGCCAGCAGCTTAGCGGGGGGACTAGACGGTCCCGAGCAGTACTTC
CASSLAGGLDGPEQYF
>TRBJ1-1|TRBV28|.|.
TGTGCCAGCAGCCCGGCGGCCCAGGGTAACACTGAAGCTTTCTTT
CASSPAAQGNTEAFF
>TRBJ2-3|TRBV27|TRBD1|few
TGTGCCACCTGGACAGGGTGGGGAACAGATACGCAGTATTTT
CATWTGWGTDTQYF
>TRBJ1-3|TRBV18|TRBD1|few
TGTGCCAGCTCACCCTTAACGACGGACAGGGGGACCCCTGGAAACACCATATATTTT
CASSPLTTDRGTPGNTIYF
>TRBJ1-4|TRBV7-9|.|few
TGTGCCAGCAGTTCAAACCCGGGTGCAACTAATGAAAAACTGTTTTTT
CASSSNPGATNEKLFF
>TRBJ2-3|TRBV7-2|.|many
TGTGCCAGCAGCTTAGGTGGCGGCCTCACAGATACGCAGTATTTT
CASSLGGGLTDTQYF
>TRBJ2-4|TRBV6-5|TRBD2|.
TGTGCCAGCAGTTACCTGGGCGGGGGGGCCGTTCGGCAAAACATTCAGTACTTC
CASSYLGGGAVRQNIQYF
>TRBJ2-5|TRBV9|.|.
TGTGCCAGCAGCGTAGATGTCAAGGAGACCCAGTACTTC
CASSVDVKETQYF
>TRBJ2-5|TRBV29-1|.|.
TGCAGCGTTAGGACGTATAATGGAGAGACCCAGTACTTC
CSVRTYNGETQYF
>TRBJ1-1|TRBV12-3/TRBV12-4|TRBD1|.
TGTGCCAGCAGCGACAGGGGGGACACTGAAGCTTTCTTT
CASSDRGDTEAFF
>TRBJ2-3|TRBV12-3/TRBV12-4|.|.
TGTGCCAGCAGACGCCCGGGCCCAGATACGCAGTATTTT
CASRRPGPDTQYF
>TRBJ2-1|TRBV4-1|.|many
TGCGCCAGCAGGGCGGGGTCCTACAATGAGCAGTTCTTC
CASRAGSYNEQFF
>TRBJ2-1|TRBV9|TRBD2|.
TGTGCCAGCAGCGCTAGCGGGGGGGCAGACAATGAGCAGTTCTTC
CASSASGGADNEQFF
>TRBJ2-1|TRBV5-5|TRBD2|.
TGTGCCAGCAGCTTGACTAGCGGGGGGACTGAGCAGTTCTTC
CASSLTSGGTEQFF
>TRBJ2-7|TRBV20-1|.|.
TGCAGTGCTAGAGCAAGGAGAGGACAGCCTAGCTCCTACGAGCAGTACTTC
CSARARRGQPSSYEQYF
>TRBJ1-2|TRBV20-1|.|.
TGCAGTGCTGCGACAGTTAACTATGGCTACACCTTC
CSAATVNYGYTF
>TRBJ1-2|TRBV30|.|.
TGTGCCTGCAACCACTATGGCTACACCTTC
CACNHYGYTF
>TRBJ2-2|TRBV5-5|TRBD2|.
TGTGCCAGCAGCTTGATCGGGACTAGCGGGGCGTTCGGGGAGCTGTTTTTT
CASSLIGTSGAFGELFF
>TRBJ2-4|TRBV2|.|.
TGTGCCAGCACCGACAGGAGAATTCAGTACTTC
CASTDRRIQYF